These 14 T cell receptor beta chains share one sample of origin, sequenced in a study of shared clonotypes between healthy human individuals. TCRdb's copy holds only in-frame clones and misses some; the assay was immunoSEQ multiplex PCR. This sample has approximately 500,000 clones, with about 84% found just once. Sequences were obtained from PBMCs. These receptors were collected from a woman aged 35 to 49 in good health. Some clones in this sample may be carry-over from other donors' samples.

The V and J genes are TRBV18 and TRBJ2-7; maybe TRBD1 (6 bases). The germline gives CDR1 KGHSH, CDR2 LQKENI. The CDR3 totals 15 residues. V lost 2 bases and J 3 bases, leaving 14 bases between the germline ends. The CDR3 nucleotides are TGTGCCAGCTCACCAGGGGGCTTCGATGTCTACGAGCAGTACTTC. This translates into CASSPGGFDVYEQYF.

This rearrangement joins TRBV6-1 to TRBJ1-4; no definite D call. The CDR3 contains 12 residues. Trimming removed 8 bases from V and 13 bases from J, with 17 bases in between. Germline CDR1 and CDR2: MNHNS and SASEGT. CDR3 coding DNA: TGTGCCAGCCTCCTCGGCTGGGTCGGACTGTTTTTT. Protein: CASLLGWVGLFF.

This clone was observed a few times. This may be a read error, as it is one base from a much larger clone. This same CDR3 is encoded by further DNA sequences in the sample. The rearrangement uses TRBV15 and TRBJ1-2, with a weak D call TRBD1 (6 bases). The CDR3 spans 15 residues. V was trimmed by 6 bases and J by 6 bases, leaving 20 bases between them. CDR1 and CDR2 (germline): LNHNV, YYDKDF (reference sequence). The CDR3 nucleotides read TGTGCCACCAGGGAGCACCACAGGGAAATGGATGGCTACACCTTC. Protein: CATREHHREMDGYTF.

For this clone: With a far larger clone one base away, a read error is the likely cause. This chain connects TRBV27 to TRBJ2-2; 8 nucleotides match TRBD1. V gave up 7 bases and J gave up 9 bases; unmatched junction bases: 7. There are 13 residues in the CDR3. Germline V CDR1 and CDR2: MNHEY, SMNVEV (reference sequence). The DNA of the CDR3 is TGTGCCAGCAAGACAGGGGAATCCTGGGAGCTGTTTTTT. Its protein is CASKTGESWELFF.

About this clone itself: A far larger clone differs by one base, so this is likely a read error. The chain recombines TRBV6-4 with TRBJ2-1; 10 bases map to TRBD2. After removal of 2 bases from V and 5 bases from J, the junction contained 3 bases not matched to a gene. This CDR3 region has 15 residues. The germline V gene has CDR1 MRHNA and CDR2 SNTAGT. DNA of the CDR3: TGTGCCAGCAGTGACGTACTAGCGGGACACAATGAGCAGTTCTTC. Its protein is CASSDVLAGHNEQFF.

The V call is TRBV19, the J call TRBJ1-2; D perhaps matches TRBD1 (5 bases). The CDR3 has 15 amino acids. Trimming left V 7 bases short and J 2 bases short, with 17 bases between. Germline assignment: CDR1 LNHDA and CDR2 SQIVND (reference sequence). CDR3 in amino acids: CASTPWGDANYGYTF. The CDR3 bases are TGTGCCAGTACACCTTGGGGGGATGCCAACTATGGCTACACCTTC.

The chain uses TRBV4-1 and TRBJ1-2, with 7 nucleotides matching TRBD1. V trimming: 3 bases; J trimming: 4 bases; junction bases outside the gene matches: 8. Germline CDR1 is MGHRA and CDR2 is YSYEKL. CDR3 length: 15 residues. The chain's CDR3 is CASSQLPTGFYGYTF. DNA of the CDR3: TGCGCCAGCAGCCAGCTCCCGACAGGGTTCTATGGCTACACCTTC.

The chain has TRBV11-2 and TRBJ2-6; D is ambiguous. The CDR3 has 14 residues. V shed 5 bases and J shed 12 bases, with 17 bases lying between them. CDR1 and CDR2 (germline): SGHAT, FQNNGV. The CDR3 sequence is CASSTLTRIPVLTF. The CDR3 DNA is TGTGCCAGCAGCACCCTGACAAGGATCCCCGTCCTGACTTTC.

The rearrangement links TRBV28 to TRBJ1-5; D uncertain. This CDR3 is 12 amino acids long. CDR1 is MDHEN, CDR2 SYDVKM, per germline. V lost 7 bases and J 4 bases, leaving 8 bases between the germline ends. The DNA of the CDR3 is TGTGCCAGCACCCTCGTTAATCAGCCCCAGCATTTT. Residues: CASTLVNQPQHF.

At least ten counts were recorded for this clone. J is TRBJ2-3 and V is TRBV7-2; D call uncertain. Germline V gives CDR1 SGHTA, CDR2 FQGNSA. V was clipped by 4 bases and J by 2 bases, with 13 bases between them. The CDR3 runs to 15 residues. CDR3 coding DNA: TGTGCCAGCAGCTGGGAACGGACCTTCACAGATACGCAGTATTTT. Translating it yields CASSWERTFTDTQYF.

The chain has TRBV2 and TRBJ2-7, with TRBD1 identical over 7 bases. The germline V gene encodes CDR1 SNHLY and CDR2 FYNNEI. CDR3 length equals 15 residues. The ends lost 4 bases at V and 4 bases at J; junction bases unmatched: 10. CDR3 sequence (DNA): TGTGCCAGCAGTGTCGCGACAGGGAGTTTATACGAGCAGTACTTC. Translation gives CASSVATGSLYEQYF.

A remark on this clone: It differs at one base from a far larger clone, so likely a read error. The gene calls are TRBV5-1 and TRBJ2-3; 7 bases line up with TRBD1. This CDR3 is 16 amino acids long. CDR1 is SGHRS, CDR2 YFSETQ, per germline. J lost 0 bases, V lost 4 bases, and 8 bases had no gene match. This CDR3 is CASSVTGYTSTDTQYF. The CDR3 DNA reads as TGCGCCAGCAGCGTGACAGGGTATACTAGCACAGATACGCAGTATTTT.

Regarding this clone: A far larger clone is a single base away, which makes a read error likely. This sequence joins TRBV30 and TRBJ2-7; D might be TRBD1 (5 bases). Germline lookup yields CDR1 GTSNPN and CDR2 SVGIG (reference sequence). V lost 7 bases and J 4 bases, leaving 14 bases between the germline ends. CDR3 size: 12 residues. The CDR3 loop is CASRTSWYEQYF. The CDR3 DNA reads TGTGCCTCAAGGACATCATGGTACGAGCAGTACTTC.

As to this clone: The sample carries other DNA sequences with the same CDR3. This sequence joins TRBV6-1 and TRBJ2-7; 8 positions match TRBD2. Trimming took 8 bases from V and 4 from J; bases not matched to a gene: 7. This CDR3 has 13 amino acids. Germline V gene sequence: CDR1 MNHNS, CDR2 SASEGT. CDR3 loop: CASRPSGSYEQYF. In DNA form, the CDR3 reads TGTGCCAGCCGTCCAAGCGGGAGTTACGAGCAGTACTTC.